A selection of T cell receptor beta chains follows, all from one sample in a study of CD8+CD57+ T cells in acquired aplastic anemia. TCRdb used MiXCR to reprocess the reads, holding one entry per CDR3 protein. Among 150,000 to 200,000 distinct CDR3 sequences listed, around three fifths were seen once. The sample comprised sorted CD4+, CD8+, or CD8+CD57+ T cells (not recorded which) from PBMCs. The receptors here all came from a human donor with severe aplastic anemia or a healthy control (not recorded which). CDR3s include the opening cysteine and the closing phenylalanine or tryptophan. D genes are given only for firm matches. Some rows mark clone size as missing; the rest say once, few, many or name a class of expanded clone.

clone_size,j_call,d_call,v_call,cdr3_aa,cdr3_nt
.,TRBJ2-5,TRBD1,TRBV5-1,CASRVRQGSRETQYF,TGCGCCAGCAGGGTACGACAGGGTTCAAGGGAGACCCAGTACTTC
.,TRBJ2-7,.,TRBV10-3,CAINGQGPYEQYF,TGTGCCATCAATGGGCAGGGGCCTTACGAGCAGTACTTC
once,TRBJ2-7,.,TRBV10-3,CAISQGETYGQYF,TGTGCCATCAGCCAAGGGGAGACCTACGGGCAGTACTTC
.,TRBJ2-7,.,TRBV7-9,CASSLGDQRAYEQYF,TGTGCCAGCAGCTTGGGGGATCAAAGGGCCTACGAGCAGTACTTC
.,TRBJ2-7,TRBD1,TRBV24-1,CATSAWDRGTYEQYF,TGTGCCACCAGTGCCTGGGACAGGGGCACCTACGAGCAGTACTTC
.,TRBJ2-7,TRBD1,TRBV2,CASSAGTGEFWEQYF,TGTGCCAGCAGTGCAGGGACAGGGGAATTCTGGGAGCAGTACTTC
.,TRBJ2-5,TRBD2,TRBV7-8,CASSLVATGGGNQPQYF,TGTGCCAGCAGCTTAGTCGCTACGGGGGGGGGCAATCAGCCCCAGTACTTC
.,TRBJ2-3,TRBD1,TRBV7-9,CAGSISGTGRTDTQYF,TGTGCCGGCTCAATCTCTGGGACAGGGCGCACAGATACGCAGTATTTT
.,TRBJ1-2,.,TRBV9,CASSFGINYGYTF,TGTGCCAGCAGTTTCGGGATTAACTATGGCTACACCTTC
.,TRBJ2-7,TRBD2,TRBV20-1,CSAAGGLYEQYF,TGCAGTGCGGCGGGGGGACTCTACGAGCAGTACTTC
once,TRBJ1-6,.,TRBV7-2,CASSLARGPLHF,TGTGCCAGCAGCTTAGCGCGAGGGCCCCTCCACTTT
.,TRBJ2-5,.,TRBV5-1,CASSFQTGTGETQYF,TGCGCCAGCAGCTTCCAAACGGGGACCGGGGAGACCCAGTACTTC
.,TRBJ2-1,.,TRBV29-1,CSVVTETYNEQFF,TGCAGCGTGGTTACAGAGACCTACAATGAGCAGTTCTTC
.,TRBJ2-7,.,TRBV5-5,CASSLRQSSYEQYF,TGTGCCAGCAGCTTGAGACAGAGCTCCTACGAGCAGTACTTC
few,TRBJ2-2,.,TRBV10-3,CATQRDTAGTGELFF,TGTGCCACCCAACGGGACACAGCTGGCACCGGGGAGCTGTTTTTT
.,TRBJ1-1,.,TRBV29-1,CSVDMGTEAFF,TGCAGCGTTGATATGGGCACTGAAGCTTTCTTT
.,TRBJ2-3,.,TRBV10-1,CASSESREWGTDTQYF,TGCGCCAGCAGTGAGTCTCGGGAATGGGGCACAGATACGCAGTATTTT
.,TRBJ2-2,TRBD1,TRBV7-9,CASSPDRGLGGEPLF,TGTGCCAGCAGCCCAGACAGGGGGCTAGGCGGGGAGCCGCTTTTT
.,TRBJ2-7,.,TRBV7-8,CASSLGGQNEQYF,TGTGCCAGTAGCTTAGGTGGGCAGAACGAGCAGTACTTC
.,TRBJ2-3,.,TRBV24-1,CATSDFAGKRGHHTDTQYF,TGTGCCACCAGTGATTTTGCGGGGAAACGGGGACACCACACAGATACGCAGTATTTT
.,TRBJ2-5,TRBD2,TRBV6-4,CASSDSASGGTGETQYF,TGTGCCAGCAGTGACTCTGCTAGCGGGGGAACGGGAGAGACCCAGTACTTC
.,TRBJ1-5,TRBD1,TRBV15,CATSRDSGGGQPQHF,TGTGCCACCAGCAGAGATTCAGGGGGCGGTCAGCCCCAGCATTTT
.,TRBJ2-2,TRBD2,TRBV29-1,CSVRLAGGGTGELFF,TGCAGCGTACGACTAGCGGGAGGCGGTACCGGGGAGCTGTTTTTT
.,TRBJ1-3,.,TRBV7-8,CASSPLLGGNTIYF,TGTGCCAGCAGCCCACTGCTCGGGGGAAACACCATATATTTT
.,TRBJ2-7,TRBD1,TRBV29-1,CSLVQGFLDEQYF,TGCAGCTTAGTACAGGGGTTCTTGGACGAGCAGTACTTC
.,TRBJ2-2,.,TRBV7-9,CASSQGEARLDGELFF,TGTGCCAGCAGCCAAGGTGAGGCTAGGCTGGACGGGGAGCTGTTTTTT
many,TRBJ1-1,.,TRBV6-6,CASSYQTTEAFF,TGTGCCAGCAGTTACCAAACCACTGAAGCTTTCTTT
once,TRBJ2-5,TRBD1,TRBV9,CASSVRTGLETQYF,TGTGCCAGCAGCGTAAGGACAGGGTTGGAGACCCAGTACTTC
few,TRBJ2-7,TRBD2,TRBV15,CATSSVPGGTHYEQYF,TGTGCCACCAGCTCAGTTCCGGGGGGGACACACTACGAGCAGTACTTC
.,TRBJ1-6,TRBD1,TRBV30,CAWSVRQGDSPLHF,TGTGCCTGGAGTGTACGCCAGGGGGATTCACCCCTCCACTTT
.,TRBJ2-1,.,TRBV5-1,CASSPTGPGVGSF,TGCGCCAGCAGCCCCACTGGGCCAGGGGTCGGGTCCTTC
.,TRBJ2-2,.,TRBV20-1,CSARDLTGELFF,TGCAGTGCTAGAGATCTTACCGGGGAGCTGTTTTTT
.,TRBJ2-3,TRBD1,TRBV20-1,CSAWDRALGDTQYF,TGCAGTGCGTGGGACAGGGCCCTTGGGGATACGCAGTATTTT
.,TRBJ1-5,TRBD1,TRBV12-3/TRBV12-4,CASSIDRGEQPQHF,TGTGCCAGTAGTATCGACAGGGGCGAGCAGCCCCAGCATTTT
.,TRBJ1-2,.,TRBV24-1,CATSAQITGRTYGYTF,TGTGCCACCAGTGCCCAGATCACGGGACGGACCTATGGCTACACCTTC
.,TRBJ2-1,TRBD2,TRBV9,CASSVNRGSAGVWEQFF,TGTGCCAGCAGCGTAAATCGAGGGTCGGCGGGAGTTTGGGAGCAGTTCTTC
many,TRBJ2-2,TRBD2,TRBV19,CASSDPRRGAAGELFF,TGTGCCAGTAGTGATCCCAGGCGGGGGGCCGCCGGGGAGCTGTTTTTT
many,TRBJ2-5,TRBD2,TRBV5-1,CASSLWTSGGIQETQYF,TGCGCCAGCAGCTTGTGGACTAGCGGGGGAATCCAAGAGACCCAGTACTTC
.,TRBJ1-2,TRBD1,TRBV6-5,CASATSRGTEFVGYTF,TGTGCCAGCGCGACTTCCCGCGGGACAGAATTTGTCGGCTACACCTTC
.,TRBJ2-7,TRBD2,TRBV7-6,CASSSQAGAYEQYF,TGTGCCAGCAGCTCCCAGGCGGGGGCCTACGAGCAGTACTTC
.,TRBJ1-4,.,TRBV9,CASSPYRIGEKLFF,TGTGCCAGCAGCCCTTACAGGATCGGAGAAAAACTGTTTTTT